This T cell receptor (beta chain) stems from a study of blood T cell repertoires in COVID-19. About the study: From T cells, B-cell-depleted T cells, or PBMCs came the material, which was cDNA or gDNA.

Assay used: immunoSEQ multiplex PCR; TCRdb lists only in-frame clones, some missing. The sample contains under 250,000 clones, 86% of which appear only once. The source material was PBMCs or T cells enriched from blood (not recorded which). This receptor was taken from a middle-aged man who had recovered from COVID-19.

The CDR3 DNA is TGTGCCACCAGCAGACGCTCTAGCGTGGAGACCCAGTACTTC. Translation: CATSRRSSVETQYF. The chain recombines TRBV15 with TRBJ2-5, with D maybe TRBD2 (6 bases). Trimming pared 2 bases from V and 5 bases from J, leaving 12 bases between. Germline V gene sequence: CDR1 LNHNV, CDR2 YYDKDF (reference sequence). The CDR3 length is 14 residues. Supplemented by reference TRBV15 and TRBJ2-5, the full variable domain reads DAMVIQNPRYQVTQFGKPVTLSCSQTLNHNVMYWYQQKSSQAPKLLFHYYDKDFNNEADTPDNFQSRRPNTSFCFLDIRSPGLGDTAMYLCATSRRSSVETQYFGPGTRLLVL.